This T cell receptor (beta chain) originates from a study of OX40 agonist ivuxolimab in advanced cancers. About the research overall: Partial responses occurred in three patients (one hepatocellular carcinoma, two cutaneous melanoma).

Germline V lookup: CDR1 DFQATT, CDR2 SNEGSKA (reference sequence). V lost 6 bases and J 7 bases, leaving 13 bases between the germline ends. The CDR3 contains 11 residues. Systemic immunosuppression or autoimmune disease history was grounds to exclude patients. Assay: immunoSEQ multiplex PCR; the TCRdb copy retains only in-frame clones and omits some. Of tens of thousands of clones detected, about 86% appear once; the ten largest clones hold around 6.3%. This clone was seen more than once but under ten times. This TCR derives from an adult with an advanced solid tumor such as melanoma, head and neck, liver or kidney cancer. V usage is TRBV20-1 and J usage is TRBJ2-7; tentatively, D is TRBD2 (6 bases). Sample: CD4+ or CD8+ T cells sorted from blood, taken in a trial of the OX40 agonist ivuxolimab. The CDR3 here is CSAPRGGEQYF. CDR3 bases: TGCAGTGCCCCGCGGGGCGGGGAGCAGTACTTC.